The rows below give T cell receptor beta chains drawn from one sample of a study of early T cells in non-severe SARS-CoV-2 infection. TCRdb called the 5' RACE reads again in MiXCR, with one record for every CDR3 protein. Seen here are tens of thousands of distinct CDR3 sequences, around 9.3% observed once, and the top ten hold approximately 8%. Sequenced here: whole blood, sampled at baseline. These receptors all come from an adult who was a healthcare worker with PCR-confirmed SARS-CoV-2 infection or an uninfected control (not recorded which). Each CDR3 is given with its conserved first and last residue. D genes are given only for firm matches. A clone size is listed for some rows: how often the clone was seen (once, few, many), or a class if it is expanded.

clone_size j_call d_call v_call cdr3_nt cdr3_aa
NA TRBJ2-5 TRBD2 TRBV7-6 TGTGCCAGCAGGCTAGCGGGAGTAGAGACCCAGTACTTC CASRLAGVETQYF
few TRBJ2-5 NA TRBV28 TGTGCCAGCAGTTTAACAGGTGTAGAGCCGAGAGCAAGACAATACTTC CASSLTGVEPRARQYF
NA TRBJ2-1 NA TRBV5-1 TGCGCCAGCAGCTTGATAGCTGAAGCCTACAATGAGCAGTTCTTC CASSLIAEAYNEQFF
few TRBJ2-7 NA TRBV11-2 TGTGCCAGCAGCTTAGCGTCGGTTGACTCCTACGAGCAGTACTTC CASSLASVDSYEQYF
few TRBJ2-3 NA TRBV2 TGTGCCAGCAGAGGGGTCGTAGCGGCTAGCACAGATACGCAGTATTTT CASRGVVAASTDTQYF
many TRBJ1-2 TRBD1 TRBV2 TGTGCCAGCGGGGGGACAGAGCACTATGGCTACACCTTC CASGGTEHYGYTF
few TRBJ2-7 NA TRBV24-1 TGTGCCACCAGTGATTACGGGACTGGCGAGCAGTACTTC CATSDYGTGEQYF
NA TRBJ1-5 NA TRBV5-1 TGCGCCAGCAGCTTGGAGTTCAATCAGCCCCAGCATTTT CASSLEFNQPQHF
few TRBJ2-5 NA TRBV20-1 TGCAGTGCTAGAGATCCACGGGGCCCGGGTGAGACCCAGTACTTC CSARDPRGPGETQYF
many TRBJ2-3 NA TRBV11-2 TGTGCCAGCAGCGGCCTAGTAGGAAGAGATACGCAGTATTTT CASSGLVGRDTQYF
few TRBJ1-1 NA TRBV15 TGTGCCACCAGCAGAGATACCTTAGACAGATTAGGGGCTTTCTTT CATSRDTLDRLGAFF
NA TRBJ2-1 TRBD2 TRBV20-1 TGCAGTGCATCTCGACTAGCGGGCATAAATGAGCAGTTCTTC CSASRLAGINEQFF
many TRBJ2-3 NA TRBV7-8 TGTGCCAGCAGCTTAGGAGGCATTAGCACAGATACGCAGTATTTT CASSLGGISTDTQYF
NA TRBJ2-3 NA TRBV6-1 TGTGCCAGCAAAGGGATTAGCTTTCATACGCAGTATTTT CASKGISFHTQYF
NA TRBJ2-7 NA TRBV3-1 TGTGCCAGCAGCCAACGGGCCCAGAACTACGAGCAGTACTTC CASSQRAQNYEQYF
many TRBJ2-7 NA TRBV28 TGTGCCAGCAGGCCTCCCGGGACGAGTCACGAGCAGTACTTC CASRPPGTSHEQYF
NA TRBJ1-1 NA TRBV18 TGTGCCAGCTCACCACAGGCAGGGCGGACTGAAGCTTTCTTT CASSPQAGRTEAFF
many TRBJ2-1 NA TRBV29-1 TGCAGCGGTAAGAGCTCCTACAATGAGCAGTTCTTC CSGKSSYNEQFF
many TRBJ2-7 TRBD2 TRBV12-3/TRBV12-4 TGTGCCAGCAGCCCCTCCGGGACTAGCGGGAGGTTCACCTACGAGCAGTACTTC CASSPSGTSGRFTYEQYF
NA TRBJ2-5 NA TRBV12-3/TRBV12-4 TGTGCCAGCAGTTTAAAATCCGGCCAGGGCAGGGAGACCCAGTACTTC CASSLKSGQGRETQYF
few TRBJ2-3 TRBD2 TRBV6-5 TGTGCCAGCAGAGCGGGAGTGAGCACAGATACGCAGTATTTT CASRAGVSTDTQYF
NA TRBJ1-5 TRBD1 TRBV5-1 TGCGCCAGCAGCTCGGGACAGGGCGAACAGCCCCAGCATTTT CASSSGQGEQPQHF
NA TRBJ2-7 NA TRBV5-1 TGCGCCAGCAGCTTGGCCACAGTCGCCGAGCAGTACTTC CASSLATVAEQYF
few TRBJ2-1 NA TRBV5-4 TGTGCCAGCAGCTTAGGGCGGTCTGGGTCCTACAATGAGCAGTTCTTC CASSLGRSGSYNEQFF
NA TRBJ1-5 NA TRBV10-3 TGTGCCATCAGTGAGTACCAGGGAGGGCAGCCCCAGCATTTT CAISEYQGGQPQHF
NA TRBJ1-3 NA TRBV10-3 TGTGCCATCAGTGGACCTCCGAGAAACACCATATATTTT CAISGPPRNTIYF
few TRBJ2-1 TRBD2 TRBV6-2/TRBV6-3 TGTGCCAGCAGGACCAGCGGGAGGGTTGAGCAGTTCTTC CASRTSGRVEQFF
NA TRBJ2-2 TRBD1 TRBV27 TGTGCCAGCAGCCTCCGACAGGGTCTGGCCGGGGAGCTGTTTTTT CASSLRQGLAGELFF
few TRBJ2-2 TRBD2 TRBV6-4 TGTGCCAGCAGTGTACTAGCGAGCACCGGGGAGCTGTTTTTT CASSVLASTGELFF
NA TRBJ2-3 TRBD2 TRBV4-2 TGTGCCAGCAGCCAAGAGGGGACTAGCGGGAGGAGAGCGAATACGCAGTATTTT CASSQEGTSGRRANTQYF
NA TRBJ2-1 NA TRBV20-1 TGCAGTGCTCCTTCCCGGGCCCCCGGGGGTGAGCAGTTCTTC CSAPSRAPGGEQFF
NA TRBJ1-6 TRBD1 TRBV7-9 TGTGCCAGCAGCTTATTGGACAGGGGAGAGCATTCACCCCTCCACTTT CASSLLDRGEHSPLHF
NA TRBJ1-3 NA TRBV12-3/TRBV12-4 TGTGCCAGCAGTACCCAGGGAACTTCTGGAAACACCATATATTTT CASSTQGTSGNTIYF
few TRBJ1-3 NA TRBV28 TGTGCCAGCATTCTCTCGACCGCCGGAAACACCATATATTTT CASILSTAGNTIYF
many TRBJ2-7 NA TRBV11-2 TGTGCCAGCAGCACGGGAGCGTCTGGGCACGAGCAGTACTTC CASSTGASGHEQYF
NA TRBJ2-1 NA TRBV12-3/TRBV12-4 TGTGCCAGCAGTTTAGGGAGTAGCAATGAGCAGTTCTTC CASSLGSSNEQFF
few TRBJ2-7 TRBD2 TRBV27 TGTGCCAGCTGGGGGAGGGATTTGTACGAGCAGTACTTC CASWGRDLYEQYF
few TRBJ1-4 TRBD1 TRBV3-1 TGTGCCAGCAGCCCAACCCCCGGGACAGGGGGAAGTGGTGGAGTTGAAAAACTGTTTTTT CASSPTPGTGGSGGVEKLFF
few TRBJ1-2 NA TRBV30 TGTGCACTGGGAGGGGCTGGCTACACCTTC CALGGAGYTF
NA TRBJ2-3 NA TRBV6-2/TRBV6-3 TGTGCCAGCATTTCCGCGTCAGATGGTACGCAGTATTTT CASISASDGTQYF
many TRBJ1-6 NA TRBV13 TGTGCCAGCAGCTTAAACACAGGGCCAATAGGATCACCCCTCCACTTT CASSLNTGPIGSPLHF
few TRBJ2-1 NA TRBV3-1 TGTGCCAGCAGCCAAGCGGCTAGATACGAAGGTGAGCAGTTCTTC CASSQAARYEGEQFF
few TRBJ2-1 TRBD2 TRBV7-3 TGTGCCAGCAGCAGGACTAGCGGGAATGAGCAGTTCTTC CASSRTSGNEQFF
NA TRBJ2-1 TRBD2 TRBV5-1 TGCGCCAGCAGCTTGTCGGTCGCGACTAGCGGGAGGGCCTTTCGCAATGAGCAGTTCTTC CASSLSVATSGRAFRNEQFF
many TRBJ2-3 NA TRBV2 TGTGCCAGCAAAGGGACTTTCACAGATACGCAGTATTTT CASKGTFTDTQYF
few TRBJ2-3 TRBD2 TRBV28 TGTGCCACCGCAGGGGGACTAGCGGGACCAGATACGCAGTATTTT CATAGGLAGPDTQYF
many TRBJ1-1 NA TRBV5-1 TGCGCCAGCAGCTTGAAAGGTCCAGCGAACACTGAAGCTTTCTTT CASSLKGPANTEAFF
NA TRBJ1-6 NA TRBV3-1 TGTGCCAGCAGTTCCGAGGGAAATTCACCCCTCCACTTT CASSSEGNSPLHF
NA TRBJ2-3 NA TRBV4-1 TGCGTCAGCAGCCAATTCACAGATACGCAGTATTTT CVSSQFTDTQYF
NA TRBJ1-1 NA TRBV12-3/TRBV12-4 TGTGCCAGCGCCCCGGAGGGGGGGTTCGGAGCTTTCTTT CASAPEGGFGAFF
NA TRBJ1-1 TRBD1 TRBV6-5 TGTGCCAGCATCCTCTTGGGACAGGGAGGCACTGAAGCTTTCTTT CASILLGQGGTEAFF
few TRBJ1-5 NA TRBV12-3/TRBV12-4 TGTGCCAGCAGTTCGGGGGCAGGCAGACATCAGCCCCAGCATTTT CASSSGAGRHQPQHF
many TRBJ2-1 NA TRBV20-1 TGCAGTGTCGAAGTCAATGAGCAGTTCTTC CSVEVNEQFF